The 4 T cell receptor beta chains below were found in one sample sequenced in a study of cytomegalovirus exposure and HLA in healthy donors. TCRdb's copy holds only in-frame clones and misses some; the assay was immunoSEQ multiplex PCR. The sample shows about 98,000 clones, about 95% of them seen only once. The sequenced sample was PBMCs. Receptors originate from a woman between 18 and 29 years old in good health and CMV-seronegative.

This rearrangement joins TRBV7-9 to TRBJ2-1; 10 nucleotides agree with TRBD2. J gave up 7 bases and V 8 bases, and 8 bases lay outside the gene matches. Germline CDR1 is SEHNR and CDR2 is FQNEAQ (reference sequence). The CDR3 covers 14 residues. The CDR3 nucleotides are TGTGCCAGCGGGCTAGCGGGAGTCAGGAATGAGCAGTTCTTC. Its protein product is CASGLAGVRNEQFF.

The CDR3 DNA sequence: TGTGCCAGTAGTATCCCTGCTGCGGGAGTGGCAGATACGCAGTATTTT. It specifies CASSIPAAGVADTQYF. V is TRBV19 and J is TRBJ2-3, with 7 bases identical to TRBD2. Germline CDR1 and CDR2: LNHDA and SQIVND (reference sequence). The trim removed 3 bases at V and 4 bases at J, leaving 10 bases unmatched. The CDR3 spans 16 residues.

This clone was seen just once. The chain recombines TRBV6-6 with TRBJ2-7; no firm D call. The V end was cut by 4 bases, the J end by 4 bases, with 5 bases between. Germline CDR1 and CDR2: MNHNY and SVGAGI (reference sequence). This CDR3 has 11 residues. CDR3 residues: CASSSLYEQYF. The CDR3 DNA sequence: TGTGCCAGCAGTTCCTTGTACGAGCAGTACTTC.

The V and J genes are TRBV10-3 and TRBJ1-1; no firm D call. Trimming cost V 0 bases and J 13 bases, with 15 bases left between them. The length of the CDR3 is 13 residues. Germline lookup yields CDR1 ENHRY and CDR2 SYGVKD. In nucleotides, the CDR3 is TGTGCCATCAGTGAGTCGGAAACCCCCGGCGGTTTCTTT. Amino acids: CAISESETPGGFF.